One sample yielded the 15 T cell receptor beta chains listed below, sequenced in a study of blood T cell repertoires in COVID-19. Profiling relied on immunoSEQ multiplex PCR, and the TCRdb table lists in-frame clones only, not all of them. The sample consists of a few hundred thousand clones, roughly 91% of them appearing once. The sequenced material came from peripheral blood. The receptors stem from a young woman with COVID-19, enrolled during active disease.

This rearrangement joins TRBV15 to TRBJ1-3, with TRBD1 as a possible D gene (5 bases). V was pared by 1 base and J by 3 bases, with 10 bases between. The CDR3 contains 15 residues. From germline, CDR1 is LNHNV and CDR2 YYDKDF (reference sequence). The CDR3 loop reads CATSRAGGFGNTIYF. CDR3 nucleotide sequence: TGTGCCACCAGCAGAGCGGGGGGATTTGGAAACACCATATATTTT.

This chain links TRBV7-2 with TRBJ1-5, with 7 bases lining up with TRBD1. The CDR3 spans 15 residues. The V gene's germline CDR1 is SGHTA and CDR2 FQGNSA. V gave up 2 bases and J gave up 3 bases; unmatched junction bases: 4. DNA for the CDR3: TGTGCCAGCAGCTTACAGGGGGGCCCCAATCAGCCCCAGCATTTT. Residues: CASSLQGGPNQPQHF.

The V call is TRBV7-2, the J call TRBJ1-1; D gene unclear. Trimming took 1 base from V and 5 from J, leaving 5 bases between them. This CDR3 is built from 12 residues. Germline V gene data show CDR1 as SGHTA and CDR2 as FQGNSA. CDR3: CASSLGVTEAFF. Written as DNA, the CDR3 is TGTGCCAGCAGCTTAGGCGTAACTGAAGCTTTCTTT.

The rearrangement links TRBV28 to TRBJ1-5, with D maybe TRBD1 (6 bases). Trimming took off 3 bases at V and 0 bases at J, with 9 bases between the two ends. Germline V gene sequence: CDR1 MDHEN, CDR2 SYDVKM. CDR3 length equals 15 residues. In DNA form, the CDR3 reads TGTGCCAGCAGTTTCCGGACAGTTAGCAATCAGCCCCAGCATTTT. This gives the protein CASSFRTVSNQPQHF.

The J gene is TRBJ1-5, the V gene TRBV2, with D uncertain. V was shortened by 3 bases and J by 3 bases, with 15 bases between the two germline ends. The CDR3 sequence is 16 residues long. Germline V gene lookup returns CDR1 SNHLY and CDR2 FYNNEI. The chain's CDR3 is CASSDDGGRANQPQHF. CDR3 DNA: TGTGCCAGCAGTGATGATGGCGGGAGGGCCAATCAGCCCCAGCATTTT.

The rearrangement uses TRBV24-1 and TRBJ2-2, with 7 positions matching TRBD1. Germline V gene lookup returns CDR1 KGHDR and CDR2 SFDVKD. The CDR3 is 13 residues long. With V trimmed by 9 bases and J by 2 bases, 2 bases remained unmatched. CDR3 protein: CATGDRNTGELFF. The DNA of the CDR3 is TGTGCCACCGGGGACAGAAACACCGGGGAGCTGTTTTTT.

The genes are TRBV7-9 and TRBJ2-5; TRBD1 is a possible D gene (5 bases). V was pared by 3 bases and J by 0 bases, with 11 bases between. CDR3 size: 15 residues. CDR1 and CDR2 (germline): SEHNR, FQNEAQ (reference sequence). The CDR3 DNA reads TGTGCCAGCAGCTTGGCAGGGCTGTACCAAGAGACCCAGTACTTC. Translating gives CASSLAGLYQETQYF.

The J gene is TRBJ2-1, the V gene TRBV2; D gene uncertain. Trimming pared 7 bases from V and 4 bases from J, leaving 20 bases between. The CDR3 sequence is 16 residues long. Germline loops: CDR1 SNHLY, CDR2 FYNNEI. The CDR3 here is CASNLRVASYYNEQFF. In DNA, the CDR3 is TGTGCCAGCAACCTCCGCGTAGCCTCTTATTACAATGAGCAGTTCTTC. The whole variable domain, filled in from reference TRBV2 and TRBJ2-1, reads EPEVTQTPSHQVTQMGQEVILRCVPISNHLYFYWYRQILGQKVEFLVSFYNNEISEKSEIFDDQFSVERPDGSNFTLKIRSTKLEDSAMYFCASNLRVASYYNEQFFGPGTRLTVL.

This chain links TRBV11-2 with TRBJ2-7; TRBD2 agrees at 8 bases. CDR1 and CDR2 from the germline V gene are SGHAT and FQNNGV. This CDR3 has 15 amino acids. V was pared by 1 base and J by 4 bases, with 6 bases of the junction left unmatched. The CDR3 region is CASSLAVSGVYEQYF. CDR3 in DNA: TGTGCCAGCAGCTTAGCTGTTAGCGGGGTATACGAGCAGTACTTC.

The chain employs TRBV5-1 and TRBJ1-4, with D possibly matching TRBD1 (6 bases). The CDR3 extends over 14 amino acids. From germline, CDR1 is SGHRS and CDR2 YFSETQ. V dropped 4 bases and J dropped 8 bases, with 15 bases sitting between them. In nucleotides, the CDR3 is TGCGCCAGCAGCAACTCAGGGGAGCAGGAAAAACTGTTTTTT. Protein: CASSNSGEQEKLFF.

The chain couples TRBV4-1 to TRBJ1-5; no clear D. The CDR3 consists of 13 residues. Deletions cut 0 bases from V and 4 bases from J, with 4 bases between. CDR1 and CDR2 from the germline V gene are MGHRA and YSYEKL. The CDR3 DNA sequence: TGCGCCAGCAGCCAAGACCGGAATCAGCCCCAGCATTTT. Translating it yields CASSQDRNQPQHF.

This clone was detected only once. The gene calls are TRBV5-1 and TRBJ1-1, with 10 bases fitting TRBD1. The trim removed 4 bases at V and 0 bases at J, leaving 6 bases unmatched. The germline CDR1 and CDR2 sequences are SGHRS and YFSETQ. The CDR3 totals 16 residues. The DNA of the CDR3 is TGCGCCAGCAGCATCGACAGGGGGCAAGTGAACACTGAAGCTTTCTTT. Protein product: CASSIDRGQVNTEAFF.

The chain employs TRBV6-5 and TRBJ1-6, with D possibly matching TRBD1 (5 bases). CDR3 length: 13 residues. The V gene lost 8 bases and the J gene lost 9 bases, with 14 bases spanning the gap. CDR1 is MNHEY, CDR2 SVGAGI, per germline. This chain's CDR3 is CASREQGGSPLHF. DNA of the CDR3: TGTGCCAGCCGGGAGCAGGGCGGTTCACCCCTCCACTTT.

This sequence joins TRBV5-1 and TRBJ1-2; 9 bases are a match to TRBD1. CDR1 and CDR2 (germline): SGHRS, YFSETQ. There are 14 residues in the CDR3. Losses at the gene ends were 4 bases for V and 2 bases for J; bases not matched to a gene: 3. CDR3 in amino acids: CASSRGQGNYGYTF. CDR3 nucleotide sequence: TGCGCCAGCAGCCGGGGACAGGGAAACTATGGCTACACCTTC.

V usage is TRBV4-2 and J usage is TRBJ1-2, with 10 bases lining up with TRBD1. In germline, CDR1 is LGHNA, CDR2 YNFKEQ. The CDR3 contains 14 residues. The V gene end was trimmed by 3 bases and the J gene end by 6 bases; junction bases not matched to a gene: 4. The CDR3 spells CASSQAGTGDGYTF. DNA of the CDR3: TGTGCCAGCAGCCAGGCTGGGACAGGGGATGGCTACACCTTC.